This T cell receptor (beta chain) was sequenced for a study of cytomegalovirus exposure and HLA in healthy donors. Study background: Around 81% of 398 genotyped donors fell in the Caucasian-associated ancestry cluster.

PCR amplification relied on 60 Vbeta primers (plus 13 Jbeta primers). Profiled with immunoSEQ multiplex PCR; TCRdb holds only in-frame clones, not every one. Of some 85,000 clones in the sample, 75% to 80% were seen once. This clone was counted once. Its antigen remains unidentified. Between the trimmed V and J ends, which lost 9 bases and 3 bases, there was a span of 13 bases. This CDR3 has 13 amino acids. Germline CDR1 reads LNHDA; CDR2 reads SQIVND (reference sequence). Study results and caveats: Accurate HLA-A and HLA-B prediction from TCR beta sequences was reported for most subjects. When the data were analyzed later, several of the most significant clusters appeared to be linked to common viral pathogens.

The sequence came from a woman in her 40s in good health and CMV-seropositive. The chain uses TRBV19 and TRBJ2-3, with D possibly TRBD2 on 5 matching bases. Sequencing was performed on PBMCs. CDR3 in amino acids: CASGIGVTDTQYF. The CDR3, as DNA: TGTGCCAGCGGGATTGGAGTAACAGATACGCAGTATTTT. Supplemented by reference TRBV19 and TRBJ2-3, the full variable domain reads DGGITQSPKYLFRKEGQNVTLSCEQNLNHDAMYWYRQDPGQGLRLIYYSQIVNDFQKGDIAEGYSVSREKKESFPLTVTSAQKNPTAFYLCASGIGVTDTQYFGPGTRLTVL.